One and the same sample provided the 19 T cell receptor beta chains below, sequenced in a study of blood T cell repertoires in COVID-19. The method was immunoSEQ multiplex PCR; TCRdb's version includes in-frame clones alone and lacks a portion of them. The table shows some 200,000 clones, with about 80% occurring only once. The sample consisted of peripheral blood. Receptor source: a woman aged 25 to 45 who had recovered from COVID-19.

The genes are TRBV10-2 and TRBJ2-1; 7 bases agree with TRBD2. The CDR3 is 17 amino acids. V gave up 5 bases and J gave up 0 bases; unmatched junction bases: 10. Germline-derived CDR1 and CDR2 are WSHSY and SAAADI. The CDR3, as DNA: TGCGCCAGCAGTAGGGGCGGGGGAGGACTCTCCTACAATGAGCAGTTCTTC. This codes for CASSRGGGGLSYNEQFF.

V is TRBV12-3 or TRBV12-4 and J is TRBJ1-1; TRBD1 might be the D (5 bases). Trimming took off 8 bases at V and 6 bases at J, with 16 bases between the two ends. CDR3 size: 13 residues. In DNA form, the CDR3 reads TGTGCCAGCCTTTCCGGGGGGTGGCCTGAAGCTTTCTTT. Translating gives CASLSGGWPEAFF.

The V and J genes are TRBV9 and TRBJ2-5; D may be TRBD2 (6 bases). The CDR3 runs to 15 residues. Germline assignment: CDR1 SGDLS and CDR2 YYNGEE. With 7 bases removed from V and 2 bases from J, the gap between germline ends came to 18 bases. CDR3 bases: TGTGCCAGCTCCCGTATTGGTGCGGGACAAGAGACCCAGTACTTC. It specifies CASSRIGAGQETQYF. Supplemented by reference TRBV9 and TRBJ2-5, the full variable domain reads DSGVTQTPKHLITATGQRVTLRCSPRSGDLSVYWYQQSLDQGLQFLIQYYNGEERAKGNILERFSAQQFPDLHSELNLSSLELGDSALYFCASSRIGAGQETQYFGPGTRLLVL.

This clone was detected only a few times. This sequence joins TRBV7-8 and TRBJ2-1; 12 nucleotides align to TRBD1. The CDR3 length is 20 residues. Germline trimming cut 2 bases from V and 0 bases from J; bases unmatched to any gene: 11. Germline loops: CDR1 SGHVS, CDR2 FQNEAQ. The CDR3 here is CASSLRPGQGAGSSYNEQFF. The DNA for the CDR3 is TGTGCCAGCAGCTTAAGACCGGGACAGGGGGCTGGTAGCTCCTACAATGAGCAGTTCTTC.

V is TRBV5-5 and J is TRBJ1-2, with TRBD1 identical over 10 bases. This CDR3 comprises 15 residues. Germline values: CDR1 SGHKS, CDR2 YYEKEE (reference sequence). The V gene end was trimmed by 0 bases and the J gene end by 5 bases; junction bases not matched to a gene: 4. The CDR3: CASSLGQGASYGYTF. The CDR3 nucleotides read TGTGCCAGCAGCTTGGGACAGGGGGCTAGTTATGGCTACACCTTC.

The V and J genes are TRBV7-9 and TRBJ1-3; D call uncertain. Trimming pared 7 bases from V and 0 bases from J, leaving 4 bases between. In germline, CDR1 is SEHNR, CDR2 FQNEAQ (reference sequence). This CDR3 is 12 amino acids long. The CDR3 is CASTLSGNTIYF. DNA for the CDR3: TGTGCCAGCACCCTCTCTGGAAACACCATATATTTT.

CDR3 DNA sequence: TGCGCCAGCAGCCTGGGAGTCCAAGAGACCCAGTACTTC. It specifies CASSLGVQETQYF. V is TRBV5-1 and J is TRBJ2-5; weak D call: TRBD2 (5 bases). The CDR3 sequence is 13 residues long. Between the trimmed V and J ends, which lost 4 bases and 1 base, there was a span of 8 bases. Germline V gene data show CDR1 as SGHRS and CDR2 as YFSETQ.

This clone was seen just once. The rearrangement uses TRBV15 and TRBJ1-3; 8 bases align to TRBD1. The CDR3 runs to 19 residues. CDR1 and CDR2 from the germline V gene are LNHNV and YYDKDF (reference sequence). The J segment lost 0 bases and the V segment lost 3 bases, leaving 13 bases of the junction unmatched. CDR3 sequence: CATSRAGQDFGSSGNTIYF. CDR3 bases: TGTGCCACCAGCAGGGCGGGACAGGACTTTGGAAGCTCTGGAAACACCATATATTTT.

The chain carries TRBV18 and TRBJ2-7; TRBD1 matches 8 bases. This CDR3 is 18 amino acids long. CDR1 is KGHSH, CDR2 LQKENI, per germline. Trimming at V came to 6 bases and at J to 6 bases, leaving 22 bases not matched to a gene. The CDR3 loop is CASSPYFADRAVYGEQYF. The CDR3 region has the DNA TGTGCCAGCTCTCCTTACTTCGCGGACAGGGCTGTATACGGCGAGCAGTACTTC.

With regard to this clone: The sample contains more than one DNA sequence encoding this CDR3. The J gene is TRBJ2-1, the V gene TRBV7-3; D possibly corresponds to TRBD1 (6 bases). In germline, CDR1 is SGHTA, CDR2 FQGTGA. The length of the CDR3 is 15 residues. V shed 3 bases and J shed 4 bases, with 13 bases lying between them. The CDR3 DNA reads TGTGCCAGCAGCTTCAGGCAGGGGTTATACAATGAGCAGTTCTTC. It specifies CASSFRQGLYNEQFF.

The chain links TRBV6-5 to TRBJ2-7; 10 bases align to TRBD2. This CDR3 has 14 amino acids. V lost 7 bases, J lost 6 bases, and 9 bases stayed unmatched. Germline V gene data show CDR1 as MNHEY and CDR2 as SVGAGI. The CDR3 region has the DNA TGTGCCAGCACCCGAAAGCGGGAGGGCACCGAGCAGTACTTC. This sequence encodes CASTRKREGTEQYF.

In nucleotides, the CDR3 is TGTGCCTGGAGAGGGGTCGGGTACAATGAGCAGTTCTTC. Its protein product is CAWRGVGYNEQFF. V gene TRBV30 combines with J gene TRBJ2-1; D possibly corresponds to TRBD1 (5 bases). This CDR3 region has 13 residues. Trimming left V 3 bases short and J 4 bases short, with 10 bases between. From germline, CDR1 is GTSNPN and CDR2 SVGIG (reference sequence).

The chain is built from TRBV10-2 and TRBJ2-7, with TRBD2 as a possible D gene (6 bases). Germline-derived CDR1 and CDR2 are WSHSY and SAAADI. Between the trimmed V and J ends, which lost 6 bases and 2 bases, there was a span of 14 bases. The CDR3 runs 14 residues. CDR3 sequence (DNA): TGCGCCAGCAGGTCATCTGGGGGGACCTACGAGCAGTACTTC. Encoded protein: CASRSSGGTYEQYF.

V usage is TRBV19 and J usage is TRBJ1-1; D ambiguous. Trimming took off 2 bases at V and 7 bases at J, with 11 bases between the two ends. This CDR3 is built from 13 residues. CDR1 is LNHDA and CDR2 is SQIVND in the germline V gene (reference sequence). Written as DNA, the CDR3 is TGTGCCAGTAGTATATCCTCCCGAGTTGAAGCTTTCTTT. It codes for CASSISSRVEAFF.

This clone was picked up a small number of times. This sequence joins TRBV10-2 and TRBJ2-1; 16 bases map to TRBD2. The germline V gene has CDR1 WSHSY and CDR2 SAAADI. V gave up 2 bases and J gave up 8 bases; unmatched junction bases: 3. The CDR3 covers 16 residues. The CDR3 DNA reads TGCGCCAGCAGTGAGCCGGGACTAGCGGGGGGGGATGAGCAGTTCTTC. Translating it yields CASSEPGLAGGDEQFF.

This chain links TRBV10-3 with TRBJ2-6; D may be TRBD1 (6 bases). There are 17 residues in the CDR3. V lost 4 bases and J lost 1, with 14 bases in between. Germline CDR1 ENHRY, CDR2 SYGVKD. The CDR3 is CAISVGRGGSGANVLTF. CDR3 DNA: TGTGCCATCAGTGTCGGCAGGGGTGGGTCTGGGGCCAACGTCCTGACTTTC.

V usage is TRBV27 and J usage is TRBJ2-5; TRBD2 might be the D (5 bases). In germline, CDR1 is MNHEY, CDR2 SMNVEV (reference sequence). The CDR3 is 12 amino acids. V dropped 4 bases and J dropped 9 bases, with 12 bases sitting between them. CDR3 loop: CASSSTLEAQYF. As DNA, the CDR3 is TGTGCCAGCAGTTCCACTCTGGAGGCCCAGTACTTC.

The rearrangement uses TRBV5-7 and TRBJ2-5; D not resolved. TRBV5-7 qualifies as an ORF whose function is uncertain. This CDR3 is 14 amino acids long. The V end was cut by 4 bases, the J end by 5 bases, with 15 bases between. DNA of the CDR3: TGTGCCAGCAGCAGCGCCGGGTCCCGGGAGACCCAGTACTTC. This gives the protein CASSSAGSRETQYF.

The chain has TRBV18 and TRBJ2-7, with D hard to call. Trimming removed 1 base from V and 6 bases from J, with 16 bases in between. There are 15 residues in the CDR3. CDR1 and CDR2 (germline): KGHSH, LQKENI. The CDR3 reads CASSPLPRMGAEQYF. As DNA, the CDR3 is TGTGCCAGCTCACCACTTCCCCGTATGGGCGCCGAGCAGTACTTC.